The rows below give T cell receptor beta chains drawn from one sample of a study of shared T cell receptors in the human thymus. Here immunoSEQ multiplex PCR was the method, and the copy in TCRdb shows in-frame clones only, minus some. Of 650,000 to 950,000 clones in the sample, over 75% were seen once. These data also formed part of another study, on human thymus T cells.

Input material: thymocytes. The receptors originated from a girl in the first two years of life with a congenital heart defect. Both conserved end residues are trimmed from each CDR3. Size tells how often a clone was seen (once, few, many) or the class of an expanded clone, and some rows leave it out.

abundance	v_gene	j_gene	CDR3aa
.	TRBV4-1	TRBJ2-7	ASSQRRHGSGGADEQY
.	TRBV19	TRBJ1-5	ATRDRGMRRCNQPQH
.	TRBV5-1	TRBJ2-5	ASSSGDRPETQY
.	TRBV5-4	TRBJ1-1	ASSFGVEAF
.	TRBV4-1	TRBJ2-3	ASSQGAKSGGHTDTQY
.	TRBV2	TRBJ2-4	ASRGRPLAKNIQY
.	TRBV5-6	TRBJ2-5	ASSLERGGQETQY
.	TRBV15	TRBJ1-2	ATSRDLVGGYGYT
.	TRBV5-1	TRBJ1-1	ASSIQANTEAF
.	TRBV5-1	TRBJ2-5	ASTSGGASETQY
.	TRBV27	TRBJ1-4	ASQPTGSFSKLF
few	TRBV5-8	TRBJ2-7	ASSQGLAGGSWSYEQY
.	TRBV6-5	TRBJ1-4	ASISAGGPEKLF
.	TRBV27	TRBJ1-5	ASRINGTDNQPQH
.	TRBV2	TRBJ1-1	ASSDGDSHPENTEAF
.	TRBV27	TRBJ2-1	ASSRLAGDGEQF
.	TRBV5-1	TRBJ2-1	ASSFSRDRGYNEQF
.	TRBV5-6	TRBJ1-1	ASSLAGGGEAF
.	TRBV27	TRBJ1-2	ASSTGTWGYGYT
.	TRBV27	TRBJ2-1	ASTSGQNYNEQF
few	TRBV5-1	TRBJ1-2	ASSEDSWCYGYT
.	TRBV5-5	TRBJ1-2	ASSPWGGSGNYGYT
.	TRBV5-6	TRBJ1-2	ASSHRGRDLGYT
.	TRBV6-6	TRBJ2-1	ASSYSGQGIRNEQF
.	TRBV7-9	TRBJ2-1	ASSCGSEQF
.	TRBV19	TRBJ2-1	ASRSGGVNEQF
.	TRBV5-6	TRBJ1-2	ASSFLRQLTNYGYT
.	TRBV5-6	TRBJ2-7	ASSLRLAGALRTYEQY
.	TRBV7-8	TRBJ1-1	ASSLAGGGLSWGNTEAF
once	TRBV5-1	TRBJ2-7	ASSDTFGQEGTGTYEQY
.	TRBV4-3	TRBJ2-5	ASSQEGWGLAEKLGETQY
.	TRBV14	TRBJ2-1	ASSQRAGGNYNEQF
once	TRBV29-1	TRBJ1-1	SVDKPRPARGTPNMNTEAF
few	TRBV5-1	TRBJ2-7	ASSTIGTGVHEQY
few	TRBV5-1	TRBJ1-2	ASSPELDRGQGYT
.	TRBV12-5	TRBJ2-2	ASGAGTSGGSNTGELF
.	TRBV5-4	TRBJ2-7	ASSLGQRLAYEQY
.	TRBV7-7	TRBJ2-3	ASSSGLAGGTDTQY
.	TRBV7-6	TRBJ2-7	ASSPNWTGETYEQY
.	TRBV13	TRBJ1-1	ASTDTEAF
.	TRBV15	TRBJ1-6	ATSTRTGGSPLH
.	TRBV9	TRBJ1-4	ASAGGLSEKLF
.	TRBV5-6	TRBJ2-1	ASSSTPTCFGEQF
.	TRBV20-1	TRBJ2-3	SAPITDTQY
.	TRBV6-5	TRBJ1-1	ASTRQGPNTEAF